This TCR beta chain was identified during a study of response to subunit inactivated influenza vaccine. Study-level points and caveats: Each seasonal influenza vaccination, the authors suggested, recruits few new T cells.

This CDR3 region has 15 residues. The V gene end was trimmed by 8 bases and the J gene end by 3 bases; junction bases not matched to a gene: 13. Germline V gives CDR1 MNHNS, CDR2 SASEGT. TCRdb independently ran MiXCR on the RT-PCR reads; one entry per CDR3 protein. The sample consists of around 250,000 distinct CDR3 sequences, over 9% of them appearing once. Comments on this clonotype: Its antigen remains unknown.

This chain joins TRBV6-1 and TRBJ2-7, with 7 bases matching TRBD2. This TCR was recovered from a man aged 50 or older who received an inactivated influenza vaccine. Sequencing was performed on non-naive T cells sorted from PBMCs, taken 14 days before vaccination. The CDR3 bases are TGTGCCAGCCATAAGGCGGGGGTCACAAACTACGAGCAGTACTTC. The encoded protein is CASHKAGVTNYEQYF.